This passage covers 23 T cell receptor beta chains from one sample sequenced in a study of regulatory T cells in long-lasting Graves disease. Libraries of TCR beta came from iRepertoire HTBI primers plus Arm-PCR of CDR3 regions. MiXCR was run by TCRdb on the multiplex PCR reads, yielding one entry per CDR3 protein. The repertoire holds fewer than 400,000 distinct CDR3 sequences, with around 20% as singletons. Time point of the sample: persistent/refractory GD, antithyroid drugs over 5 years with positive TRAb. RNA isolated from PBMCs was used to make the TCR library. The material sequenced was peripheral blood mononuclear cells (PBMCs), taken when the disease was refractory, from a patient treated with antithyroid drugs. Source of these receptors: a female donor with Graves disease.

This clonotype was observed at least ten times. This rearrangement joins TRBV28 to TRBJ1-1, with TRBD1 matching over 7 bases. V dropped 4 bases and J dropped 10; count of bases not matched to a gene: 6. Germline V gene data show CDR1 as MDHEN and CDR2 as SYDVKM. The CDR3 is 12 amino acids. In nucleotides, the CDR3 is TGTGCCAGCAGTTCGACAGGGAGGGGAGCTTTCTTT. Protein sequence: CASSSTGRGAFF.

This clonotype showed up just a few times. The chain has TRBV6-5 and TRBJ2-7; 12 nucleotides align to TRBD1. The CDR3 covers 19 residues. V lost 0 bases and J lost 3; bases outside the gene matches: 12. Germline CDR1 reads MNHEY; CDR2 reads SVGAGI. As DNA, the CDR3 is TGTGCCAGCAGTTACTCGATAGGGACAGGGGGCGGTTGGGTCTACGAGCAGTACTTC. It translates to CASSYSIGTGGGWVYEQYF.

The V gene is TRBV30, the J gene TRBJ1-1; D not resolved. Germline loops: CDR1 GTSNPN, CDR2 SVGIG (reference sequence). This CDR3 is 16 amino acids long. Trimming shortened V by 2 bases and J by 8 bases, and 24 bases separated the two germline ends. The CDR3 is CAWSMKGSPLAGEAFF. The CDR3 bases are TGTGCCTGGAGTATGAAGGGCTCCCCTTTAGCCGGCGAAGCTTTCTTT.

This clonotype came up many times. J is TRBJ1-6 and V is TRBV27, with 9 bases lining up with TRBD1. Germline CDR1 MNHEY, CDR2 SMNVEV (reference sequence). This CDR3 is 18 amino acids long. V lost 1 base and J lost 6; bases outside the gene matches: 10. The CDR3 spells CASSLLVIGDRVNSPLHF. The CDR3 DNA sequence: TGTGCCAGCAGTTTATTGGTGATCGGGGACAGGGTTAATTCACCCCTCCACTTT.

Comment on this clonotype: This could be a read error, since a much larger clone is one nucleotide away. CDR3 amino acids: CASSLGTGKFYGYTF. CDR3 DNA sequence: TGTGCCAGCAGCTTGGGGACAGGGAAATTCTATGGCTACACCTTC. This chain uses TRBV11-3 with TRBJ1-2; 9 bases agree with TRBD1. J lost 4 bases, V lost 3 bases, and 6 bases had no gene match. There are 15 residues in the CDR3. Per germline, CDR1 SGHNT and CDR2 YENEEA.

This chain links TRBV7-6 with TRBJ2-7; D gene uncertain. V lost 6 bases to trimming and J lost 6 bases, with 12 bases between them. The CDR3 length is 12 residues. Germline CDR1 SGHVS, CDR2 FNYEAQ. CDR3 DNA sequence: TGTGCCAGCAGACCGACTTCCGGCGAGCAGTACTTC. The encoded protein is CASRPTSGEQYF. Variable domain in full (rest from reference TRBV7-6 and TRBJ2-7): GAGVSQSPRYKVTKRGQDVALRCDPISGHVSLYWYRQALGQGPEFLTYFNYEAQQDKSGLPNDRFSAERPEGSISTLTIQRTEQRDSAMYRCASRPTSGEQYFGPGTRLTVT.

This clonotype was counted ten times or more. The CDR3: CATSSALVGARETQYF. In DNA form, the CDR3 reads TGTGCCACCAGCAGCGCCTTAGTGGGGGCGAGGGAGACCCAGTACTTC. The chain recombines TRBV15 with TRBJ2-5; a possible D gene is TRBD1 (6 bases). This CDR3 is 16 amino acids long. Trimming left V 3 bases short and J 5 bases short, with 19 bases between. Germline V gene sequence: CDR1 LNHNV, CDR2 YYDKDF (reference sequence).

This clonotype was detected only a few times. This sequence joins TRBV3-1 and TRBJ2-7; 10 nucleotides align to TRBD1. The CDR3 loop spans 15 amino acids. Looked up from germline, CDR1 is LGHDT and CDR2 is YNNKEL (reference sequence). Trimming at V came to 1 base and at J to 2 bases, leaving 2 bases not matched to a gene. The CDR3 DNA is TGTGCCAGCAGCCAAGGGACAGGGGGAGCCTACGAGCAGTACTTC. Its protein is CASSQGTGGAYEQYF.

V gene TRBV29-1 combines with J gene TRBJ1-1; no clear D gene. The germline V gene has CDR1 SQVTM and CDR2 ANQGSEA. Trimming cost V 8 bases and J 0 bases, with 19 bases left between them. The CDR3 runs 15 residues. In nucleotides, the CDR3 is TGCAGCTCCCAGGTACGGGTAAGCATGAACACTGAAGCTTTCTTT. It encodes CSSQVRVSMNTEAFF.

This chain joins TRBV4-1 and TRBJ1-4; 8 bases map to TRBD1. Looked up from germline, CDR1 is MGHRA and CDR2 is YSYEKL. The ends lost 10 bases at V and 4 bases at J; junction bases unmatched: 8. The CDR3 is 14 residues long. CDR3 coding DNA: TGCGCCACCACGACAGGGGCCCGTAATGAAAAACTGTTTTTT. Protein: CATTTGARNEKLFF.

This clonotype was seen a single time. The rearrangement joins TRBV5-4 to TRBJ2-2; 8 bases are a match to TRBD2. The CDR3 is 14 residues long. Germline loops: CDR1 SGHNT, CDR2 YYREEE (reference sequence). V was pared by 9 bases and J by 3 bases, with 7 bases of the junction left unmatched. The CDR3 DNA is TGTGCCACTAACTCGGGGGGGGACACCGGGGAGCTGTTTTTT. Residues: CATNSGGDTGELFF.

The chain recombines TRBV10-3 with TRBJ2-7; 15 positions match TRBD2. Per the germline V gene, CDR1 is ENHRY and CDR2 is SYGVKD. Trimming took 2 bases from V and 3 from J; bases not matched to a gene: 5. The CDR3 loop spans 17 amino acids. CDR3 sequence reads: CAISEGLAGGPGYEQYF. CDR3 nucleotide sequence: TGTGCCATCAGTGAGGGACTAGCGGGAGGGCCAGGCTACGAGCAGTACTTC.

This clonotype was observed a few times. The CDR3 sequence: CASRSGTSDGGTDTQYF. CDR3 DNA: TGTGCCAGCAGGTCCGGGACTAGCGATGGGGGCACAGATACGCAGTATTTT. This chain uses TRBV2 with TRBJ2-3; TRBD2 matches 10 bases. Germline CDR1 and CDR2: SNHLY and FYNNEI. This CDR3 has 17 amino acids. J lost 1 base, V lost 6 bases, and 10 bases had no gene match.

This clonotype was seen repeatedly, ten times or more. This clone may be a read error of a much larger clone one base away. The genes are TRBV28 and TRBJ1-5; the D gene is possibly TRBD1 (5 bases). V shed 7 bases and J shed 4 bases, with 20 bases lying between them. This CDR3 spans 16 amino acids. CDR1 and CDR2 from the germline V gene are MDHEN and SYDVKM. CDR3 sequence (DNA): TGTGCCAGCAATTTCGAGGGACTGACTGGAAATCAGCCCCAGCATTTT. Its protein is CASNFEGLTGNQPQHF. Using reference TRBV28 and TRBJ1-5 for the parts outside the CDR3, the full variable domain is DVKVTQSSRYLVKRTGEKVFLECVQDMDHENMFWYRQDPGLGLRLIYFSYDVKMKEKGDIPEGYSVSREKKERFSLILESASTNQTSMYLCASNFEGLTGNQPQHFGDGTRLSIL.

The table lists this clonotype with many counts. The chain couples TRBV3-1 to TRBJ1-6, with no clear D. Trimming pared 3 bases from V and 2 bases from J, leaving 8 bases between. The germline V gene encodes CDR1 LGHDT and CDR2 YNNKEL (reference sequence). The CDR3 is 15 amino acids. The DNA for the CDR3 is TGTGCCAGCAGCCATGGGGAAACCTATAATTCACCCCTCCACTTT. Protein: CASSHGETYNSPLHF.

This clonotype was counted a few times. The V and J genes are TRBV19 and TRBJ2-7; 7 bases are a match to TRBD1. Trimming at V came to 3 bases and at J to 4 bases, leaving 3 bases not matched to a gene. This CDR3 contains 13 residues. CDR1 is LNHDA and CDR2 is SQIVND in the germline V gene (reference sequence). CDR3 bases: TGTGCCAGTAGTATGGGACAGTTATACGAGCAGTACTTC. This sequence encodes CASSMGQLYEQYF.

This chain connects TRBV18 to TRBJ2-7; TRBD1 agrees at 7 bases. V was pared by 5 bases and J by 6 bases, with 10 bases of the junction left unmatched. This CDR3 is 14 amino acids long. Germline-derived CDR1 and CDR2 are KGHSH and LQKENI. The CDR3 DNA reads as TGTGCCAGCTCAAGCTCAGGGGGAATCGTCGAGCAGTACTTC. Amino acid sequence: CASSSSGGIVEQYF.

This clonotype has a count of ten or more. V gene TRBV3-1 combines with J gene TRBJ2-7; TRBD2 matches 12 bases. Germline assignment: CDR1 LGHDT and CDR2 YNNKEL (reference sequence). Trimming cost V 5 bases and J 6 bases; bases outside gene matches: 5. CDR3 length: 14 residues. The CDR3 loop is CASSSSGGAFEQYF. The CDR3 DNA sequence: TGTGCCAGCAGCTCTAGCGGGGGGGCCTTCGAGCAGTACTTC.

The chain combines TRBV30 with TRBJ2-2; TRBD1 aligns across 10 bases. From germline, CDR1 is GTSNPN and CDR2 SVGIG (reference sequence). The J segment lost 6 bases and the V segment lost 8 bases, leaving 0 bases of the junction unmatched. The CDR3 extends over 11 amino acids. For the CDR3, the DNA is TGTGCCGGGACAGGGGCCGGGGAGCTGTTTTTT. This sequence encodes CAGTGAGELFF.

This clonotype was detected ten times or more. V gene TRBV3-1 combines with J gene TRBJ1-1; 12 bases match TRBD1. Germline values: CDR1 LGHDT, CDR2 YNNKEL (reference sequence). With V trimmed by 1 base and J by 11 bases, 5 bases remained unmatched. The CDR3 is made up of 14 amino acids. The CDR3 sequence: CASSQVGTGGRAFF. In nucleotides, the CDR3 is TGTGCCAGCAGCCAAGTGGGGACAGGGGGCCGCGCTTTCTTT.

V and J are TRBV9 and TRBJ2-7; TRBD2 aligns across 14 bases. This CDR3 contains 15 residues. After removal of 2 bases from V and 7 bases from J, the junction contained 5 bases not matched to a gene. The germline V gene encodes CDR1 SGDLS and CDR2 YYNGEE. The CDR3 sequence is CASSVGLAGVGEQYF. The CDR3 DNA is TGTGCCAGCAGCGTGGGACTAGCGGGAGTAGGTGAGCAGTACTTC. The full variable domain, its missing parts supplied by reference TRBV9 and TRBJ2-7, is DSGVTQTPKHLITATGQRVTLRCSPRSGDLSVYWYQQSLDQGLQFLIQYYNGEERAKGNILERFSAQQFPDLHSELNLSSLELGDSALYFCASSVGLAGVGEQYFGPGTRLTVT.

This clonotype was recorded many times. This sequence joins TRBV10-3 and TRBJ1-3; D gene unclear. Germline CDR1 and CDR2: ENHRY and SYGVKD. There are 15 residues in the CDR3. V was pared by 4 bases and J by 4 bases, with 14 bases between. The CDR3 reads CAISGGSEVGNTIYF. For the CDR3, the DNA is TGTGCCATCAGTGGAGGCAGCGAGGTCGGAAACACCATATATTTT.

J is TRBJ2-5 and V is TRBV18; D remains ambiguous. The CDR3 sequence is 12 residues long. Trimming took 3 bases from V and 5 from J, leaving 7 bases between them. Germline V gene sequence: CDR1 KGHSH, CDR2 LQKENI. Written as DNA, the CDR3 is TGTGCCAGCTCACCTTACGGGGAGACCCAGTACTTC. Amino acids: CASSPYGETQYF.